This TCR beta chain appears in the sequencing data of a study of shared clonotypes between healthy human individuals. J lost 2 bases, V lost 3 bases, and 11 bases had no gene match. Germline V gives CDR1 MDHEN, CDR2 SYDVKM. CDR3 length: 17 residues. Method: immunoSEQ multiplex PCR; TCRdb's copy keeps in-frame clones and lacks some. This table holds roughly 1,100,000 clones, around 74% found once. Specimen: memory CD4+ T cells sorted from blood. The subset denotes: CD45RA-negative fraction. This receptor was identified in a man aged 18 to 29 in good health. This chain connects TRBV28 to TRBJ2-7; 9 bases are a match to TRBD1. CDR3 residues: CASSLQLLGTGTYEQYF. In DNA, the CDR3 is TGTGCCAGCAGTTTGCAGCTGTTGGGGACAGGGACCTACGAGCAGTACTTC. Full variable domain (outside the CDR3, taken from reference TRBV28 and TRBJ2-7): DVKVTQSSRYLVKRTGEKVFLECVQDMDHENMFWYRQDPGLGLRLIYFSYDVKMKEKGDIPEGYSVSREKKERFSLILESASTNQTSMYLCASSLQLLGTGTYEQYFGPGTRLTVT.